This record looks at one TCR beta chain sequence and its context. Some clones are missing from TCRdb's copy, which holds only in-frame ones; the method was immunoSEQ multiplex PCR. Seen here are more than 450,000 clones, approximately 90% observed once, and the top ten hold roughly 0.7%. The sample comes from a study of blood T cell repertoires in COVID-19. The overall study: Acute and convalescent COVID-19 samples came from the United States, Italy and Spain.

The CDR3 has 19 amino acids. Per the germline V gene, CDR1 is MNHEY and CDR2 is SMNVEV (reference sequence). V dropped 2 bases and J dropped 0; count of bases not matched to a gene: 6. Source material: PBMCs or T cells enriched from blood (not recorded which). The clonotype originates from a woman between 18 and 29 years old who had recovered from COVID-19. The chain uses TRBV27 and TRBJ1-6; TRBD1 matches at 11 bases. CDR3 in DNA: TGTGCCAGCAGTTTAACCGGACAGGGGGCCGCCTCCTATAATTCACCCCTCCACTTT. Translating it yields CASSLTGQGAASYNSPLHF.